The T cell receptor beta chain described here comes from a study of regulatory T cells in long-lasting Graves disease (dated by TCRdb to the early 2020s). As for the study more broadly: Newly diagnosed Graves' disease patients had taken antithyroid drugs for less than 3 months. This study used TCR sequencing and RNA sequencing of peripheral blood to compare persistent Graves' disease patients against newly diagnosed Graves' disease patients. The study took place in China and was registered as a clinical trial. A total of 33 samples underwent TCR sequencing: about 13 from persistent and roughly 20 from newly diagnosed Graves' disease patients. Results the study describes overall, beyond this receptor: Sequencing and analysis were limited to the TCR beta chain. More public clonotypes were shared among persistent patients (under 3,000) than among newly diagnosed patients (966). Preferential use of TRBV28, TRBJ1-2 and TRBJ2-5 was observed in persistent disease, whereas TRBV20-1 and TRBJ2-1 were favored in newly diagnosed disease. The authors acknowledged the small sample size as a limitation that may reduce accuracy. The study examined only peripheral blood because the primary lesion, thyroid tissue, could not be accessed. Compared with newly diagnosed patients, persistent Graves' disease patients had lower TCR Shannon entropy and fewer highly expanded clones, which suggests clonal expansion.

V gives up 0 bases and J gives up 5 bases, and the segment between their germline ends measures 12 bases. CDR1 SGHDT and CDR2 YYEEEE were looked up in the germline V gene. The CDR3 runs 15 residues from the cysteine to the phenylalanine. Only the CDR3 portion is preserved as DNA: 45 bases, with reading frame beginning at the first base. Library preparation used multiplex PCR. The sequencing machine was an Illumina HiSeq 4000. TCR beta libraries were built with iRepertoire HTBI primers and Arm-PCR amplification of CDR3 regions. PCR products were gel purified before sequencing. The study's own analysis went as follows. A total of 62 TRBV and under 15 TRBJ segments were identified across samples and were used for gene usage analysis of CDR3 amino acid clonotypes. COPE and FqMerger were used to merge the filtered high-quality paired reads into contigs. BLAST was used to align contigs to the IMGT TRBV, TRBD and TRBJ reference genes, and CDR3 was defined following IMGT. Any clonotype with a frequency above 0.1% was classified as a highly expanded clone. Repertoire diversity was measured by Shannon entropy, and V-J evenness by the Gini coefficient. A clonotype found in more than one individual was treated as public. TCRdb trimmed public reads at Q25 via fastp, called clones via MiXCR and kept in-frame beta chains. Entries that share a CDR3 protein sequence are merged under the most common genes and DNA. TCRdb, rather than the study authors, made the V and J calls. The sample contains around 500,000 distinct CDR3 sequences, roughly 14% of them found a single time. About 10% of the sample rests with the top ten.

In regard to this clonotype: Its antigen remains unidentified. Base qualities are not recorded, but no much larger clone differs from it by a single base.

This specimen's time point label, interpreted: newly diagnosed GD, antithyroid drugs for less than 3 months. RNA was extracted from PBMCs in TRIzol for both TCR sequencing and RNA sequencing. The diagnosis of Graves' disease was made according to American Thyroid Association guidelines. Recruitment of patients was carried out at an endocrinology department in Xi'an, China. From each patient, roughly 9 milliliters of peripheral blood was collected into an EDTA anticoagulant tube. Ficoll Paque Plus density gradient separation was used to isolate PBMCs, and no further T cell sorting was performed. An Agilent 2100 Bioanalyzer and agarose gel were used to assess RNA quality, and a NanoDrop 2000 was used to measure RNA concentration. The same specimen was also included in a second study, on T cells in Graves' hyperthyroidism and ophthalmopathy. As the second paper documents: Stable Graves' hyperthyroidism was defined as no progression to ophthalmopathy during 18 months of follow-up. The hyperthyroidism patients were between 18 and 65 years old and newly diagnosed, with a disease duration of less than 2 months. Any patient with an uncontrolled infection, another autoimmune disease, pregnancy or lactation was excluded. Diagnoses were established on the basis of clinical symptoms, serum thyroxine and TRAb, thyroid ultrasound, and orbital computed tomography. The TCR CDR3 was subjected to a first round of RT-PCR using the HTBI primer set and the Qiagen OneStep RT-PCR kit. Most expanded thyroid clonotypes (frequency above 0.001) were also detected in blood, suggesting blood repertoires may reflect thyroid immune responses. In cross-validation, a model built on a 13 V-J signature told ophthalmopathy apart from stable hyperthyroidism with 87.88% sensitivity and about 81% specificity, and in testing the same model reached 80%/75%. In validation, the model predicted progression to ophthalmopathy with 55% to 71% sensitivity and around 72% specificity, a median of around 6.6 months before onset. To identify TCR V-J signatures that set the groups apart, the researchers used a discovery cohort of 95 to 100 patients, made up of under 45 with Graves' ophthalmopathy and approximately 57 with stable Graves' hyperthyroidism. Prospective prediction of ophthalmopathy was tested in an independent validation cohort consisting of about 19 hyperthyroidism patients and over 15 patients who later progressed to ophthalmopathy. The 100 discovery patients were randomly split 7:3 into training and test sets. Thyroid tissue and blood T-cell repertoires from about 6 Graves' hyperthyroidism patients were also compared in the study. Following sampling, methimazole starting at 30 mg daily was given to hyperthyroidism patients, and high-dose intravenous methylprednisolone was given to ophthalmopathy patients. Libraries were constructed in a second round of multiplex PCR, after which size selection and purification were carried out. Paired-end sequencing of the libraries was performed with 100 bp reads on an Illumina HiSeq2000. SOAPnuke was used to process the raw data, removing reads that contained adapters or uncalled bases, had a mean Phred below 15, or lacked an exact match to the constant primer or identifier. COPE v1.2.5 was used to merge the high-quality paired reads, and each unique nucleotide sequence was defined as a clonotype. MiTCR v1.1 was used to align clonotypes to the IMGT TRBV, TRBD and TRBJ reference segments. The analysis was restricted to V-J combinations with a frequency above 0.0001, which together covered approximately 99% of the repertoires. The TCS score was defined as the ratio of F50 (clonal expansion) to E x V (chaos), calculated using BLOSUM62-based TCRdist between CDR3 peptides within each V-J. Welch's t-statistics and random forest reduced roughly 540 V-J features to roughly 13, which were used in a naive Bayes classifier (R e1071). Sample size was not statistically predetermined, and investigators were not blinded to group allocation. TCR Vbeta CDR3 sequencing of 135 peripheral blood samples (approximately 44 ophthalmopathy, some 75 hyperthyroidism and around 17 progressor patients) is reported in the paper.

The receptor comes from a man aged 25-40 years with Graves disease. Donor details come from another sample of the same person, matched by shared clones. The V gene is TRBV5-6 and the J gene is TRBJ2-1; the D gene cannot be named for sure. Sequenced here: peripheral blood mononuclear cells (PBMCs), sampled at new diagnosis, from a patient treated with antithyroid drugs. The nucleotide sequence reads TGTGCCAGCAGCTTGGAAAGGAGAAGGGACAATGAGCAGTTCTTC. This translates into CASSLERRRDNEQFF.